Presented here are 25 T cell receptor beta chains from one specimen sequenced in a study of T-cell reconstitution after alpha-beta-depleted transplantation in children. Library preparation (for TCRbeta) was performed with unique molecular identifiers. TCRdb re-derived calls from the PCR reads in MiXCR, one entry per CDR3 protein. The repertoire holds about 400,000 distinct CDR3 sequences, with around 21% as singletons. The specimen comprised PBMCs from the stem cell graft donor, sampled from the stem cell graft. Receptors originate from a human donor who donated a stem cell graft to a child with acute myeloid leukemia.

V gene TRBV20-1 combines with J gene TRBJ2-1, with D possibly TRBD2 on 6 matching bases. Germline V gene sequence: CDR1 DFQATT, CDR2 SNEGSKA (reference sequence). Trimming cost V 4 bases and J 0 bases, with 19 bases left between them. The CDR3 runs to 17 residues. In nucleotides, the CDR3 is TGCAGTGCTACCTTCCTCGGGACTTCCAGCTCCTACAATGAGCAGTTCTTC. It is translated as CSATFLGTSSSYNEQFF.

In its sample, this clonotype was seen many times. The rearrangement links TRBV20-1 to TRBJ2-7; 14 nucleotides agree with TRBD2. V shed 4 bases and J 2 bases; nucleotides not matched to a gene: 4. CDR1 and CDR2 (germline): DFQATT, SNEGSKA (reference sequence). The CDR3 is 15 residues long. CDR3 in amino acids: CSAKGTSGSAYEQYF. The DNA for the CDR3 is TGCAGTGCTAAAGGGACTAGCGGGAGCGCCTACGAGCAGTACTTC.

This clonotype has just a few counts. This sequence joins TRBV29-1 and TRBJ2-2, with no clear D. This CDR3 region has 14 residues. Deletions cut 2 bases from V and 4 bases from J, with 11 bases between. Germline loops: CDR1 SQVTM, CDR2 ANQGSEA. The CDR3 nucleotides are TGCAGCGTTGAAAATGAAGGTATCACCGGGGAGCTGTTTTTT. It yields the protein CSVENEGITGELFF.

This clonotype came up a few times. The chain has TRBV10-3 and TRBJ2-5, with D perhaps matching TRBD2 (6 bases). CDR1 and CDR2 from the germline V gene are ENHRY and SYGVKD. This CDR3 has 13 residues. V gave up 1 base and J gave up 3 bases, with 6 bases separating them. The CDR3 spells CAISEWGEETQYF. The CDR3 DNA follows: TGTGCCATCAGTGAGTGGGGGGAAGAGACCCAGTACTTC.

This clonotype was picked up a small number of times. The chain combines TRBV6-1 with TRBJ1-4, with no clear D. V lost 1 base and J 7 bases, leaving 10 bases between the germline ends. The CDR3 contains 14 residues. CDR1 MNHNS and CDR2 SASEGT come from the germline V gene. CDR3 amino acids: CASSEGTTSEKLFF. In DNA, the CDR3 is TGTGCCAGCAGTGAAGGGACCACCAGTGAAAAACTGTTTTTT.

The chain joins TRBV20-1 to TRBJ2-3, with D unclear. Germline-derived CDR1 and CDR2 are DFQATT and SNEGSKA (reference sequence). V was cut by 2 bases and J by 1 base, with 10 bases left in between. The CDR3 totals 14 residues. CDR3 sequence: CSARRAQGTDTQYF. The CDR3 DNA follows: TGCAGTGCTAGAAGGGCCCAGGGCACAGATACGCAGTATTTT.

The table lists this clonotype with many counts. V usage is TRBV5-1 and J usage is TRBJ2-5; 8 positions agree with TRBD1. Germline-derived CDR1 and CDR2 are SGHRS and YFSETQ. V lost 3 bases to trimming and J lost 5 bases; unmatched junction nucleotides: 6. There are 14 residues in the CDR3. CDR3 region: CASSSGQGRETQYF. Written as DNA, the CDR3 is TGCGCCAGCAGCTCCGGACAGGGCCGGGAGACCCAGTACTTC.

This clonotype was detected only a few times. This sequence joins TRBV28 and TRBJ1-1; the match to TRBD1 covers 8 bases. V was clipped by 1 base and J by 5 bases; unmatched bases: 0. The germline gives CDR1 MDHEN, CDR2 SYDVKM. The CDR3 runs to 13 residues. In DNA, the CDR3 is TGTGCCAGCAGTTTATACAGGGGGACTGAAGCTTTCTTT. Translated: CASSLYRGTEAFF.

This rearrangement joins TRBV4-3 to TRBJ2-3, with D tentatively TRBD2 (6 bases). The CDR3 totals 14 residues. The germline V and J ends were trimmed by 0 bases and 6 bases, with 10 bases remaining between them. Germline CDR1 and CDR2: LGHNA and YSLEER. The CDR3 here is CASSQDGRGDTQYF. The CDR3 DNA follows: TGCGCCAGCAGCCAAGATGGACGGGGGGATACGCAGTATTTT.

This clonotype showed up just a few times. The chain couples TRBV2 to TRBJ2-1, with D uncertain. Germline lookup yields CDR1 SNHLY and CDR2 FYNNEI. Trimming took 4 bases from V and 3 from J, leaving 7 bases between them. CDR3 size: 13 residues. The CDR3 DNA reads as TGTGCCAGCAGTGCCACAAGCTACAATGAGCAGTTCTTC. It specifies CASSATSYNEQFF.

The chain links TRBV24-1 to TRBJ2-1, with 13 bases matching TRBD2. The CDR3 spans 16 residues. CDR1 and CDR2 (germline): KGHDR, SFDVKD. Trimming removed 7 bases from V and 5 bases from J; junction bases left unmatched: 7. In DNA, the CDR3 is TGTGCCACCAGGAGACTAGCGGGAGGAACCGACAATGAGCAGTTCTTC. It encodes CATRRLAGGTDNEQFF.

The table lists this clonotype with many counts. The chain uses TRBV28 and TRBJ2-7; tentatively, D is TRBD2 (6 bases). There are 14 residues in the CDR3. With 5 bases removed from V and 4 bases from J, the gap between germline ends came to 15 bases. Germline V gene lookup returns CDR1 MDHEN and CDR2 SYDVKM. The CDR3 nucleotides are TGTGCCAGCAGTGCCCTAGCGCCAAAGTACGAGCAGTACTTC. Translated, it gives CASSALAPKYEQYF.

This CDR3 reads CASTKLENEQFF. The CDR3 DNA reads TGTGCCAGCACCAAACTGGAGAATGAGCAGTTCTTC. The rearrangement joins TRBV12-3 or TRBV12-4 to TRBJ2-1; D remains unclear. Trimming pared 7 bases from V and 7 bases from J, leaving 11 bases between. This CDR3 spans 12 amino acids.

The rearrangement links TRBV29-1 to TRBJ2-7, with TRBD1 as a possible D gene (6 bases). Trimming pared 5 bases from V and 1 base from J, leaving 12 bases between. Germline V gene data show CDR1 as SQVTM and CDR2 as ANQGSEA. CDR3 length: 13 amino acids. CDR3 nucleotides: TGCAGCGTTCTCCCAGGGGAGTCCTACGAGCAGTACTTC. As protein: CSVLPGESYEQYF.

The V gene is TRBV20-1, the J gene TRBJ2-7, with D possibly matching TRBD2 (6 bases). CDR3 length equals 17 residues. With 3 bases removed from V and 0 bases from J, the gap between germline ends came to 21 bases. Germline CDR1 DFQATT, CDR2 SNEGSKA (reference sequence). CDR3 sequence reads: CSASGGSQRARSYEQYF. The CDR3 bases are TGCAGTGCTAGCGGCGGCAGCCAGCGGGCACGCTCCTACGAGCAGTACTTC.

This clonotype was seen only a few times. The chain has TRBV10-3 and TRBJ2-3, with 9 bases matching TRBD2. V shed 10 bases, J shed 2 bases, and the junction held 4 bases outside the gene matches. In germline, CDR1 is ENHRY, CDR2 SYGVKD. The CDR3 is made up of 13 amino acids. CDR3 region: CATRLADTDTQYF. In DNA form, the CDR3 reads TGTGCCACCAGACTAGCGGACACAGATACGCAGTATTTT.

This clonotype has just a few counts. V gene TRBV20-1 combines with J gene TRBJ2-4; the D gene is possibly TRBD1 (6 bases). This CDR3 is built from 15 residues. The V end was cut by 5 bases, the J end by 0 bases, with 14 bases between. The germline gives CDR1 DFQATT, CDR2 SNEGSKA (reference sequence). The CDR3 DNA sequence: TGCAGTGCTCAGGAGGACAGTTTAGCCAAAAACATTCAGTACTTC. Translation: CSAQEDSLAKNIQYF.

This clonotype was picked up many times. The junction differs from germline at one of its ends, possibly a read error. V gene TRBV6-1 combines with J gene TRBJ2-2; possibly TRBD1 or TRBD2 for D (5 bases each). This CDR3 region has 14 residues. The germline V gene has CDR1 MNHNS and CDR2 SASEGT. CDR3 loop: CASSEGFATGELFF. The CDR3 DNA reads as TGTGCCAGTAGTGAGGGGTTTGCCACCGGGGAGCTGTTTTTT.

The J gene is TRBJ2-2, the V gene TRBV12-3 or TRBV12-4; perhaps TRBD2 as D (5 bases). V was clipped by 3 bases and J by 6 bases, with 14 bases between them. This CDR3 has 15 amino acids. Here the CDR3 DNA reads TGTGCCAGCAGTTTGGGTGGGCTGAGGGCCGGGGAGCTGTTTTTT. Translated, it gives CASSLGGLRAGELFF.

This CDR3 reads CASSPDRGVRDTQYF. CDR3 DNA: TGCGCCAGCAGCCCCGACAGGGGGGTGCGGGATACGCAGTATTTT. This chain uses TRBV5-1 with TRBJ2-3, with TRBD1 identical over 9 bases. With V trimmed by 4 bases and J by 6 bases, 9 bases remained unmatched. This CDR3 has 15 residues. Per germline, CDR1 SGHRS and CDR2 YFSETQ. The full variable domain, in which reference TRBV5-1 and TRBJ2-3 provide the parts outside the CDR3, is KAGVTQTPRYLIKTRGQQVTLSCSPISGHRSVSWYQQTPGQGLQFLFEYFSETQRNKGNFPGRFSGRQFSNSRSEMNVSTLELGDSALYLCASSPDRGVRDTQYFGPGTRLTVL.

The chain carries TRBV29-1 and TRBJ2-1; 7 positions match TRBD2. V lost 4 bases and J lost 4; bases outside the gene matches: 7. CDR1 SQVTM and CDR2 ANQGSEA come from the germline V gene. The CDR3 totals 14 residues. The CDR3 region is CSVAPLAEYNEQFF. Written as DNA, the CDR3 is TGCAGCGTTGCTCCCCTAGCGGAATACAATGAGCAGTTCTTC.

V is TRBV7-2 and J is TRBJ2-7; tentatively, D is TRBD2 (6 bases). This CDR3 contains 15 residues. V was clipped by 0 bases and J by 5 bases, with 14 bases between them. Per the germline V gene, CDR1 is SGHTA and CDR2 is FQGNSA. CDR3 DNA sequence: TGTGCCAGCAGCTTAGCCACTACGTGGGAGGACGAGCAGTACTTC. Translated: CASSLATTWEDEQYF. Together with reference TRBV7-2 and TRBJ2-7, the CDR3 gives the full variable domain: GAGVSQSPSNKVTEKGKDVELRCDPISGHTALYWYRQSLGQGLEFLIYFQGNSAPDKSGLPSDRFSAERTGGSVSTLTIQRTQQEDSAVYLCASSLATTWEDEQYFGPGTRLTVT.

The V gene is TRBV20-1, the J gene TRBJ2-7; D might be TRBD2 (5 bases). The germline CDR1 and CDR2 sequences are DFQATT and SNEGSKA (reference sequence). V lost 0 bases, J lost 2 bases, and 14 bases lay in between. The CDR3 consists of 15 residues. CDR3 in amino acids: CSARDTRIGTYEQYF. CDR3 bases: TGCAGTGCTAGAGATACGAGAATCGGGACCTACGAGCAGTACTTC.

The chain recombines TRBV7-2 with TRBJ2-1; D is unclear. The V and J ends lost 3 bases and 5 bases respectively, with 11 bases between them. From germline, CDR1 is SGHTA and CDR2 FQGNSA. This CDR3 contains 14 residues. DNA of the CDR3: TGTGCCAGCAGCTTTTTGCTAGTAAACAATGAGCAGTTCTTC. As protein: CASSFLLVNNEQFF.

The V gene is TRBV5-1, the J gene TRBJ2-7; D is undetermined. V shed 5 bases and J shed 0 bases, with 9 bases lying between them. Germline assignment: CDR1 SGHRS and CDR2 YFSETQ. The CDR3 totals 13 residues. The CDR3 DNA is TGCGCCAGCAGTGATCGCAGCTCCTACGAGCAGTACTTC. It translates to CASSDRSSYEQYF.